This T cell receptor (beta chain) was profiled in a study of shared clonotypes between healthy human individuals (TCRdb year 2020). Study-level background: A couple of women and a few men aged 18 to 49 years were included in the cohort. To increase sequencing depth and limit assay-specific biases, TCR repertoire library preparation and sequencing were carried out by different laboratories using diverse techniques. To estimate repertoire size and how much clonotypes are shared between individuals, the study performed deep sequencing of blood TCR repertoires from about 5 healthy adults. Leukapheresis yielded between about 0.8 and 9.5 billion PBMCs per donor. For each donor, three plates each were used for CD4 naive and CD4 memory, two plates were used for CD8 naive, and one plate was used for CD8 memory.

Trimming takes 0 bases from V and 5 bases from J, and the germline ends sit 8 bases apart. The germline V gene (reference sequence) sets CDR1 to SEHNR and CDR2 to FQNEAQ. Measured from the cysteine to the phenylalanine, the CDR3 is 14 residues long. Only CDR3 DNA is held: 42 bases, read in frame from base 1. Results the study describes overall, beyond this receptor: Pairwise subsampling led to the expectation that sequencing depth would affect the degree of clonotype sharing among donors. When a few donors were compared, the shared fraction of clonotypes was around 4.6% for naive CD4, about 4% for naive CD8, 2% to 2.5% for memory CD4, and under 0.5% for memory CD8. Because the study included a small number of donors, the genetic and exposure-history diversity represented was limited. Compared with non-shared clonotypes, clonotypes shared by all four sorted-subset donors had higher generation probabilities. Sampling was restricted to blood, and TCR repertoires in tissues likely differ from the TCR repertoires found in blood. Estimated clonotype richness was generally larger for naive than for memory subsets. Incomplete sequencing was indicated by rarefaction of sorted-subset datasets, despite the large sequencing depth.

Using the deep immunoSEQ assay, TCR CDR3 regions were amplified from genomic DNA by multiplex PCR. For each cell subset, the extracted genomic DNA was distributed evenly across all wells of several immunoSEQ 96-well plates, and each plate served as one replicate. Each replicate PCR for sorted subsets received roughly 0.2 ug genomic DNA, equal to about 30,000 T cell genomes. Purified libraries were quantified with a Qubit 3.0 fluorometer, sized on a Bioanalyzer 2100, and re-quantified with the KAPA Library Quantification kit. Every immunoSEQ 96-well plate was sequenced on a dedicated single-read 150-cycle Illumina NextSeq 550 flow cell. For the original study's pipeline: Because only junctional sequences without quality scores were contained in the immunoSEQ output, filtering matching that applied to full-length reads could not be performed. To assign V/J genes and CDR3, sequences were annotated against IMGT germline references using PyIR, a Python wrapper for IgBLAST v1.9. Reads were filtered out if the reads had weak V/J assignments (E-value above 1e-6), no CDR3, stop codons, out-of-frame junctions, or ambiguous translated residues. V3J clonotypes were defined by identical inferred V gene, J gene, and CDR3 amino acid sequence. Percentage overlap between repertoires was calculated by dividing the number of shared unique clonotypes by the size of the smaller repertoire. Three approaches were used to assess repertoire richness: RTK rarefaction, the Chao1 estimator, and Recon v2.1 estimates of unobserved clonotypes. For all TCRbeta clonotypes obtained by the gDNA method from several donors, generation probabilities were computed with OLGA. This immuneACCESS table, as held by TCRdb, lists in-frame sequences with V and J called but not all clones. Of the missing ones, under half trace to an unresolved V gene in checked studies; the others have no known cause. V and J calls and clone size come straight from that table; D and trimming were deduced from the DNA. Here the sample has roughly 1,600,000 clones; approximately 98.5% occur a single time. The ten biggest clones cover 0.36% of the sample.

As to this clone: Its antigen remains unidentified. No base quality information exists; no much larger clone differs at one position.

Healthy HIV-negative adults with no recently reported acute infections or vaccinations were included as donors. Every donor was a Caucasian adult residing in Nashville, Tennessee, USA. CD4+ T cells were enriched by magnetic negative selection; naive cells were then positively selected on CD45RA, and the negative fraction formed the memory subset. Blood was collected by leukapheresis, and PBMCs were isolated by Ficoll-Histopaque density gradient centrifugation and then cryopreserved in liquid nitrogen vapor phase. Purity and quantity of every magnetically sorted T cell population were checked by analytical flow cytometry. From each sorted fraction, genomic DNA was isolated and quantified by UV absorbance on a Nanodrop 2000c.

Sequencing was carried out using naive CD4+ T cells sorted from blood. The label giving this sample's cell subset or site can be read as: CD45RA+ positively selected. This receptor was obtained from a man younger than 45 in good health. The V gene is TRBV7-9 and the J gene is TRBJ2-1, with the identity of the D gene unclear. The DNA reads as follows: TGTGCCAGCAGCTTAGCTAGCAGCCACAATGAGCAGTTCTTC. It specifies CASSLASSHNEQFF.